A selection of T cell receptor beta chains follows, all from one sample in a study of T cell changes during pregnancy in multiple sclerosis. TCRdb's table, derived via immunoSEQ multiplex PCR, lists solely in-frame clones and lacks some. The sample lists 65,000 to 80,000 clones; 75% to 95% were seen once. The sequencing used peripheral blood, collected in the third trimester of pregnancy. These receptors were collected from a female donor with multiple sclerosis, enrolled in a pregnancy study. Both conserved end residues are part of each CDR3. D genes are given only for firm matches. Clone size is not always given. Where it is, it says once, few, many or a class for expanded clones.

d_call j_call cdr3_length clone_size v_call cdr3_aa cdr3_nt
. TRBJ1-5 14 . TRBV5-1 CASSLSPGNQPQHF TGCGCCAGCAGCTTGTCGCCGGGCAATCAGCCCCAGCATTTT
. TRBJ1-5 18 once TRBV28 CASSLGPTGPIGNQPQHF TGTGCCAGCAGTTTAGGACCGACAGGCCCTATTGGCAATCAGCCCCAGCATTTT
TRBD1 TRBJ2-7 18 . TRBV14 CASSQVPGTGISSYEQYF TGTGCCAGCAGCCAAGTACCCGGGACAGGGATTAGCTCCTACGAGCAGTACTTC
. TRBJ2-6 16 . TRBV4-2 CASSQDSSSGANVLTF TGTGCCAGCAGCCAAGATAGTAGCTCTGGGGCCAACGTCCTGACTTTC
TRBD1 TRBJ2-5 15 . TRBV28 CASSLLTGGTETQYF TGTGCCAGCAGTTTATTGACAGGGGGAACGGAGACCCAGTACTTC
. TRBJ2-5 14 . TRBV5-8 CASSLLGVQETQYF TGTGCCAGCAGCTTATTAGGGGTACAGGAGACCCAGTACTTC
TRBD2 TRBJ2-7 13 . TRBV5-1 CASRLAATYEQYF TGCGCCAGCAGGCTAGCGGCGACCTACGAGCAGTACTTC
TRBD2 TRBJ2-2 16 . TRBV6-6 CASSPRLAGVTGELFF TGTGCCAGCAGTCCAAGACTAGCGGGGGTTACCGGGGAGCTGTTTTTT
. TRBJ1-4 17 . TRBV6-1 CASSEALGTGGNEKLFF TGTGCCAGCAGTGAAGCGCTAGGTACGGGGGGTAATGAAAAACTGTTTTTT
. TRBJ1-2 13 . TRBV6-6 CASRTSDTYGYTF TGTGCCAGCAGGACCTCCGACACCTATGGCTACACCTTC
TRBD1 TRBJ2-7 15 . TRBV6-5 CASSYSGTDPYEQYF TGTGCCAGCAGTTACTCCGGGACAGATCCCTACGAGCAGTACTTC
. TRBJ2-1 13 . TRBV19 CASSVTGWGEQFF TGTGCCAGTAGTGTTACAGGGTGGGGTGAGCAGTTCTTC
. TRBJ1-1 13 few TRBV5-1 CASSSSGYTEAFF TGCGCCAGCAGTTCCTCGGGGTACACTGAAGCTTTCTTT
. TRBJ1-1 12 . TRBV6-5 CASSRQNTEAFF TGTGCCAGCAGCCGACAGAACACTGAAGCTTTCTTT
TRBD2 TRBJ2-1 16 . TRBV5-4 CASSHLERGAYNEQFF TGTGCCAGCAGCCACCTTGAGCGGGGGGCCTACAATGAGCAGTTCTTC
. TRBJ2-7 16 . TRBV13 CASSSHSYGGLYEQYF TGTGCCAGCAGCTCACACAGTTACGGGGGACTCTACGAGCAGTACTTC
. TRBJ1-1 11 . TRBV18 CASSPELEAFF TGTGCCAGCTCACCCGAACTTGAAGCTTTCTTT
. TRBJ1-5 12 . TRBV7-2 CASSTLNQPQHF TGTGCCAGCAGCACTTTGAATCAGCCCCAGCATTTT
TRBD1 TRBJ1-2 14 . TRBV4-2 CASDKTGGNYGYTF TGTGCCAGCGACAAGACAGGGGGCAACTATGGCTACACCTTC
. TRBJ1-1 12 . TRBV10-3 CAIRNMNTEAFF TGTGCCATCAGGAACATGAACACTGAAGCTTTCTTT
TRBD1 TRBJ2-4 15 . TRBV18 CASSPPETGRTIQYF TGTGCCAGCTCACCACCGGAGACAGGGCGGACCATTCAGTACTTC
. TRBJ2-3 15 . TRBV18 CASSLPGESTDTQYF TGTGCCAGCTCACTCCCGGGGGAGAGCACAGATACGCAGTATTTT
. TRBJ2-7 12 . TRBV25-1 CASSDSAYEQYF TGTGCCAGCAGTGACAGTGCCTACGAGCAGTACTTC
. TRBJ2-7 15 . TRBV11-2 CASSLDGRAVDEQYF TGTGCCAGCAGCTTAGACGGGAGAGCCGTCGACGAGCAGTACTTC
TRBD2 TRBJ2-3 16 . TRBV5-5 CASWGGLAGSTDTQYF TGTGCCAGCTGGGGGGGACTAGCGGGAAGCACAGATACGCAGTATTTT
. TRBJ1-2 12 . TRBV7-2 CASSLNRGGYTF TGTGCCAGCAGCTTAAATAGGGGTGGCTACACCTTC
. TRBJ2-3 15 . TRBV5-1 CASSLGTASTDTQYF TGCGCCAGCAGCTTGGGTACAGCTAGCACAGATACGCAGTATTTT
TRBD1 TRBJ1-1 15 . TRBV5-1 CASSLDGQGFTEAFF TGCGCCAGCAGCTTGGATGGACAGGGTTTTACTGAAGCTTTCTTT
. TRBJ1-4 16 . TRBV7-9 CASSLGFRGLEEKLFF TGTGCCAGCAGCTTAGGATTTAGGGGCTTAGAGGAAAAACTGTTTTTT
TRBD2 TRBJ2-7 15 . TRBV7-6 CASSLAHSGRYEQYF TGTGCCAGCAGCTTAGCGCACAGCGGGAGATACGAGCAGTACTTC
. TRBJ1-6 14 . TRBV2 CASMKGGESSPLHF TGTGCCAGCATGAAGGGGGGGGAAAGTTCACCCCTCCACTTT
TRBD1 TRBJ2-7 14 once TRBV4-3 CASSQDRGSYEQYF TGCGCCAGCAGCCAAGACAGGGGGTCCTACGAGCAGTACTTC
. TRBJ1-2 13 . TRBV14 CASSQDLGGGYTF TGTGCCAGCAGCCAAGATCTAGGGGGTGGCTACACCTTC
TRBD1 TRBJ2-2 15 . TRBV19 CASRDGTGNTGELFF TGTGCCTCAAGAGACGGGACAGGGAACACCGGGGAGCTGTTTTTT
. TRBJ1-5 13 . TRBV6-1 CASSGTTGQPQHF TGTGCCAGCAGTGGGACTACCGGTCAGCCCCAGCATTTT
TRBD2 TRBJ2-1 18 . TRBV27 CASSSGLAGGSSYNEQFF TGTGCCAGCAGTTCGGGACTAGCGGGGGGGAGCTCCTACAATGAGCAGTTCTTC
TRBD1 TRBJ2-7 13 . TRBV5-4 CASSLGTGDEQYF TGTGCCAGCAGCTTGGGGACAGGGGACGAGCAGTACTTC
. TRBJ2-7 14 . TRBV27 CASSSVPRGYEQYF TGTGCCAGCAGTTCCGTCCCCAGGGGTTACGAGCAGTACTTC
TRBD1 TRBJ1-4 16 once TRBV30 CAWSGDTGGKGEKLFF TGTGCCTGGAGTGGGGATACAGGGGGTAAAGGTGAAAAACTGTTTTTT
. TRBJ2-1 13 . TRBV5-5 CASSLGTLDEQFF TGTGCCAGCAGCTTAGGGACTTTGGATGAGCAGTTCTTC
TRBD1 TRBJ1-6 15 . TRBV5-4 CASSPLDRDGSPLHF TGTGCCAGCAGCCCACTCGACAGGGATGGGTCACCCCTCCACTTT
TRBD2 TRBJ2-3 15 . TRBV5-1 CASSQTSGPEDTQYF TGCGCCAGCAGCCAGACTAGCGGGCCTGAGGATACGCAGTATTTT
. TRBJ2-7 13 . TRBV7-9 CASIPDWAYEQYF TGTGCCAGCATCCCGGACTGGGCCTACGAGCAGTACTTC